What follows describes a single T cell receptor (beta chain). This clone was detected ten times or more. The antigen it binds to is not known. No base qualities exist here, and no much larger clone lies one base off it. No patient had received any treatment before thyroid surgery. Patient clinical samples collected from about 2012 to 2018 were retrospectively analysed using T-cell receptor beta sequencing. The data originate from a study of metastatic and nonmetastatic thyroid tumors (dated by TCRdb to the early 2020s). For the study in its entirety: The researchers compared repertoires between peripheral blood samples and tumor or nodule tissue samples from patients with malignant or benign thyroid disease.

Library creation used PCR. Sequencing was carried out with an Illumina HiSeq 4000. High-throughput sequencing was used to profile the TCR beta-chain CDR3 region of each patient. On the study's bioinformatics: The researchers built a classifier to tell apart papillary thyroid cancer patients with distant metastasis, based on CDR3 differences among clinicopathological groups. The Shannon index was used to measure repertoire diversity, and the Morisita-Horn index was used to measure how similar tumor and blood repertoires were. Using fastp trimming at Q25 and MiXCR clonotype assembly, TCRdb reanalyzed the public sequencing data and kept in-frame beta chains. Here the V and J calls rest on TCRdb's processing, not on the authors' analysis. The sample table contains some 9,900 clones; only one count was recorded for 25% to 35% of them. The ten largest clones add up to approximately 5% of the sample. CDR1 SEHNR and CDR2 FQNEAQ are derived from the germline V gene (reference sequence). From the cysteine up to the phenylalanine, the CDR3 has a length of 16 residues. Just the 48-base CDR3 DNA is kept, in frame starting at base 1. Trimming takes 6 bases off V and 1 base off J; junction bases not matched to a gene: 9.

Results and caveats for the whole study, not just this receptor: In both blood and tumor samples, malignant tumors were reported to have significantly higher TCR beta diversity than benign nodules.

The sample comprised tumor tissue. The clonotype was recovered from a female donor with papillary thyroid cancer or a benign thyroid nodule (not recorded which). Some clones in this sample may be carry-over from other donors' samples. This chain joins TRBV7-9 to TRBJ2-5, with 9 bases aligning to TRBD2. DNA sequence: TGTGCCAGCAGGAAAGGGTATAGCGGGAGCCAAGAGACCCAGTACTTC. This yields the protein CASRKGYSGSQETQYF.